The 10 T cell receptor beta chains given below trace back to one sample, sequenced in a study of T cell changes during pregnancy in multiple sclerosis. Here immunoSEQ multiplex PCR was the method, and the copy in TCRdb shows in-frame clones only, minus some. Of around 38,000 clones listed, around 90% were seen once; the top ten hold about 6.1%. The sample here was CD8+ T cells from peripheral blood mononuclear cells, taken in the third trimester of pregnancy. These receptors were taken from a female donor with multiple sclerosis, enrolled in a pregnancy study.

The chain combines TRBV4-2 with TRBJ2-1; 7 nucleotides line up with TRBD2. With 3 bases clipped from V and 4 bases from J, the junction kept 18 bases outside the gene matches. The CDR3 is 19 residues long. Per the germline V gene, CDR1 is LGHNA and CDR2 is YNFKEQ. CDR3 amino acids: CASSQDSPLGGRAYNEQFF. The CDR3 DNA reads TGTGCCAGCAGCCAGGACTCCCCCCTGGGCGGGAGAGCTTACAATGAGCAGTTCTTC.

The chain combines TRBV5-6 with TRBJ2-1; perhaps TRBD1 as D (5 bases). Looked up from germline, CDR1 is SGHDT and CDR2 is YYEEEE. The CDR3 extends over 14 amino acids. V was shortened by 4 bases and J by 4 bases, with 12 bases between the two germline ends. The DNA of the CDR3 is TGTGCCAGCAGCCTGACACAGGTTTACAATGAGCAGTTCTTC. Protein product: CASSLTQVYNEQFF.

The genes are TRBV6-1 and TRBJ1-1; a weak D match, TRBD1 (6 bases). Germline V lookup: CDR1 MNHNS, CDR2 SASEGT. The ends were cut back, 4 bases at V and 4 bases at J, with 19 bases in the middle. CDR3 length: 16 amino acids. The CDR3 here is CASSATVWGGGTEAFF. The CDR3 coding sequence is TGTGCCAGCAGTGCAACCGTTTGGGGAGGGGGCACTGAAGCTTTCTTT.

V and J are TRBV9 and TRBJ2-7; 7 bases align to TRBD2. After removal of 7 bases from V and 0 bases from J, the junction contained 4 bases not matched to a gene. CDR1 SGDLS and CDR2 YYNGEE come from the germline V gene. CDR3 length: 13 amino acids. The CDR3 DNA sequence: TGTGCCAGCTCCCGGACTAGCTCCTACGAGCAGTACTTC. This gives the protein CASSRTSSYEQYF.

The chain combines TRBV4-1 with TRBJ2-2; 7 nucleotides match TRBD2. Per germline, CDR1 MGHRA and CDR2 YSYEKL. With 2 bases clipped from V and 7 bases from J, the junction kept 4 bases outside the gene matches. The CDR3 covers 14 residues. CDR3 amino acids: CASSQLREGGELFF. The CDR3 DNA reads TGCGCCAGCAGCCAACTTAGGGAGGGCGGGGAGCTGTTTTTT.

V usage is TRBV27 and J usage is TRBJ2-7, with D possibly being TRBD2 (6 bases). Germline V lookup: CDR1 MNHEY, CDR2 SMNVEV (reference sequence). This CDR3 spans 15 amino acids. V was shortened by 5 bases and J by 0 bases, with 14 bases between the two germline ends. Written as DNA, the CDR3 is TGTGCCAGCAGTCCGGCCGAGCGGGTCTCCTACGAGCAGTACTTC. Amino acid sequence: CASSPAERVSYEQYF.

The chain links TRBV6-4 to TRBJ2-7; 8 nucleotides agree with TRBD1. The CDR3 covers 15 residues. V lost 3 bases and J lost 2; bases outside the gene matches: 6. Germline CDR1 and CDR2: MRHNA and SNTAGT. The DNA of the CDR3 is TGTGCCAGCAGTGAAGCGCCGGGACAGGCCTACGAGCAGTACTTC. Its translation is CASSEAPGQAYEQYF.

The table lists this clone with a count of one. The chain links TRBV7-6 to TRBJ2-1, with 10 bases lining up with TRBD2. CDR1 is SGHVS and CDR2 is FNYEAQ in the germline V gene. The V gene end was trimmed by 5 bases and the J gene end by 7 bases; junction bases not matched to a gene: 8. This CDR3 region has 15 residues. CDR3 protein: CASSPLLAGVNEQFF. CDR3 DNA sequence: TGTGCCAGCAGCCCTTTGCTAGCGGGAGTTAATGAGCAGTTCTTC.

In nucleotides, the CDR3 is TGTGCCAGCAGCCCCCCTATCCGCTACGCCAACAATGAGCAGTTCTTC. This codes for CASSPPIRYANNEQFF. The genes are TRBV7-2 and TRBJ2-1; D call uncertain. Germline V gene sequence: CDR1 SGHTA, CDR2 FQGNSA. The V gene lost 5 bases and the J gene lost 5 bases, with 19 bases spanning the gap. The CDR3 loop spans 16 amino acids.

Remarks on this clone: Its ends do not fully match the called genes, so a read error is possible. Other DNA sequences in the sample encode the same CDR3. The V gene is TRBV10-3, the J gene TRBJ2-5, with 14 bases fitting TRBD2. CDR3 size: 16 residues. Germline V gives CDR1 ENHRY, CDR2 SYGVKD. CDR3 protein: CAISEGTSGSGETQYF. The DNA of the CDR3 is TGCGCCATCAGTGAGGGGACTAGCGGGAGTGGAGAGACCCAGTACTTC.